The clone carrying this TCR beta chain came up many times. Each patient went into thyroid surgery without having received any treatment. TCRdb re-called the PCR reads via MiXCR. The table records about 93,000 clones, roughly 8.6% of them present only once. This CDR3 has 15 amino acids. V was pared by 1 base and J by 3 bases, with 12 bases between. CDR1 and CDR2 from the germline V gene are SEHNR and FQNEAQ (reference sequence). The sample is drawn from a study of metastatic and nonmetastatic thyroid tumors. The TCR was taken from a female donor with papillary thyroid cancer or a benign thyroid nodule (not recorded which). Some clones in this sample may be carry-over from other donors' samples. Sequences were obtained from blood. The chain is built from TRBV7-9 and TRBJ1-1; D gene unclear. This CDR3 is CASSLVNWRDTEAFF. The CDR3 bases are TGTGCCAGCAGCTTAGTCAACTGGAGGGACACTGAAGCTTTCTTT.